This TCR beta chain is drawn from a study of T cells in Graves' hyperthyroidism and ophthalmopathy. Study as a whole: Blood was drawn when the patient was first diagnosed and still untreated.

Trimming took 0 bases from V and 5 from J; bases not matched to a gene: 10. CDR3 size: 16 residues. The germline V gene has CDR1 DFQATT and CDR2 SNEGSKA (reference sequence). RNA transcripts served as the template for amplifying TCR beta CDR3 regions. The HTBI primer set was used in a first-round RT-PCR of the TCR CDR3. TCRdb analysed the multiplex PCR reads with MiXCR anew, one entry per CDR3 protein. This table has about 400,000 distinct CDR3 sequences, more than 15% appearing once. This clonotype has a count of ten or more. Patients were excluded for uncontrolled infection, other autoimmune disease, pregnancy or lactation.

The chain couples TRBV20-1 to TRBJ1-2, with TRBD1 matching 9 bases. This sequence originates from a woman aged 18 to 35 with Graves' hyperthyroidism. The sample consisted of blood. The CDR3 is CSARDPRQGGTYGYTF. As DNA, the CDR3 is TGCAGTGCTAGAGACCCACGACAGGGGGGGACTTATGGCTACACCTTC.